This T cell receptor (beta chain) was captured in a study of blood T cell repertoires in COVID-19. Donors were grouped by their self-reported clinical history. V trimming: 6 bases; J trimming: 4 bases; junction bases outside the gene matches: 6. This CDR3 spans 14 amino acids. Per germline, CDR1 MRHNA and CDR2 SNTAGT. TCRdb's table, derived via immunoSEQ multiplex PCR, lists solely in-frame clones and lacks some. Among hundreds of thousands of clones listed, around 82% were seen once. The chain couples TRBV6-4 to TRBJ1-1, with 9 bases identical to TRBD1. The TCR was taken from a man aged 25-40 years with acute COVID-19. Sequenced material: PBMCs or T cells enriched from blood (not recorded which). The chain's CDR3 is CASSRGTGLTEAFF. Here the CDR3 DNA reads TGTGCCAGCAGCCGAGGGACAGGGCTCACTGAAGCTTTCTTT.